These 20 T cell receptor beta chains originate from one sample sequenced in a study of CD8 T cells in Susac syndrome. Roughly 0.45 to 1 ug RNA was reverse transcribed with random hexamers. TCRdb re-called the immunoSEQ multiplex PCR reads with MiXCR, one entry per CDR3 protein. The sample holds about 250,000 distinct CDR3 sequences; 93% are singletons and the top ten take 0.065% to 0.075%. Sequenced material: CD4+ T cells from PBMCs. The origin of the receptors is a human donor with multiple sclerosis.

The V gene is TRBV11-2, the J gene TRBJ2-4, with D perhaps being TRBD1 or TRBD2 (5 bases each). The CDR3 sequence is 15 residues long. The V gene lost 1 base and the J gene lost 3 bases, with 10 bases spanning the gap. CDR1 is SGHAT, CDR2 FQNNGV, per germline. The CDR3 here is CASSLGGIRKNIQYF. The DNA for the CDR3 is TGTGCCAGCAGCTTAGGGGGGATCCGCAAAAACATTCAGTACTTC.

The rearrangement joins TRBV30 to TRBJ2-3; D is possibly TRBD1 or TRBD2 (6 bases each). Deletions cut 2 bases from V and 2 bases from J, with 11 bases between. The germline CDR1 and CDR2 sequences are GTSNPN and SVGIG (reference sequence). This CDR3 is built from 14 residues. The CDR3 nucleotides read TGTGCCTGGAGTAGGGGGGCACACACAGATACGCAGTATTTT. The encoded protein is CAWSRGAHTDTQYF.

The chain is built from TRBV5-4 and TRBJ2-6; D is unresolved. The germline CDR1 and CDR2 sequences are SGHNT and YYREEE (reference sequence). V was shortened by 2 bases and J by 4 bases, with 7 bases between the two germline ends. CDR3 length: 14 residues. CDR3 coding DNA: TGTGCCAGCAGCTTATCGCTCGGGGCCAACGTCCTGACTTTC. Translation gives CASSLSLGANVLTF.

V gene TRBV5-1 combines with J gene TRBJ1-1; maybe TRBD1 (5 bases). The CDR3 is 13 amino acids. The V and J ends lost 7 bases and 4 bases respectively, with 14 bases between them. Looked up from germline, CDR1 is SGHRS and CDR2 is YFSETQ. The CDR3, as DNA: TGCGCCAGCTTACAGCAGGGAGGCACTGAAGCTTTCTTT. It specifies CASLQQGGTEAFF.

The chain couples TRBV29-1 to TRBJ2-5; 7 positions match TRBD2. The CDR3 spans 13 residues. Per germline, CDR1 SQVTM and CDR2 ANQGSEA. V lost 7 bases and J lost 7; bases outside the gene matches: 12. The CDR3 DNA reads as TGCAGCGCTCGGGACGCCTGGGGGGGGACCCAGTACTTC. Translated, it gives CSARDAWGGTQYF.

This clonotype occurred a few times. The chain uses TRBV18 and TRBJ1-1; 8 nucleotides match TRBD1. Germline V gene sequence: CDR1 KGHSH, CDR2 LQKENI. CDR3 length equals 14 residues. The trim removed 5 bases at V and 4 bases at J, leaving 6 bases unmatched. As DNA, the CDR3 is TGTGCCAGCTCATTGGACAGGGCGGGCACTGAAGCTTTCTTT. Translating gives CASSLDRAGTEAFF.

This chain connects TRBV3-1 to TRBJ2-7, with 8 positions matching TRBD1. CDR1 is LGHDT, CDR2 YNNKEL, per germline (reference sequence). V lost 2 bases and J lost 3; bases outside the gene matches: 12. This CDR3 spans 17 amino acids. DNA for the CDR3: TGTGCCAGCAGCCAAAGGGGGGCCGGGACAGGAGTCTACGAGCAGTACTTC. Amino acid sequence: CASSQRGAGTGVYEQYF.

This chain links TRBV12-3 or TRBV12-4 with TRBJ2-3; the D gene is possibly TRBD2 (6 bases). Trimming took off 8 bases at V and 0 bases at J, with 12 bases between the two ends. The length of the CDR3 is 14 residues. The CDR3 sequence: CASGRAGSTDTQYF. CDR3 sequence (DNA): TGTGCCAGCGGTCGGGCGGGAAGCACAGATACGCAGTATTTT.

This chain uses TRBV5-1 with TRBJ2-2; D gene uncertain. The length of the CDR3 is 16 residues. The germline V and J ends were trimmed by 0 bases and 0 bases, with 9 bases remaining between them. Per the germline V gene, CDR1 is SGHRS and CDR2 is YFSETQ. CDR3 sequence (DNA): TGCGCCAGCAGCTTGGCGGTTCAGGCGAACACCGGGGAGCTGTTTTTT. This sequence encodes CASSLAVQANTGELFF. The full variable domain, with the rest looked up from reference TRBV5-1 and TRBJ2-2, is KAGVTQTPRYLIKTRGQQVTLSCSPISGHRSVSWYQQTPGQGLQFLFEYFSETQRNKGNFPGRFSGRQFSNSRSEMNVSTLELGDSALYLCASSLAVQANTGELFFGEGSRLTVL.

The J gene is TRBJ1-6, the V gene TRBV3-1; possible D gene TRBD1, 5 bases. Germline loops: CDR1 LGHDT, CDR2 YNNKEL (reference sequence). Trimming shortened V by 6 bases and J by 5 bases, and 14 bases separated the two germline ends. The CDR3 totals 15 residues. Here the CDR3 reads CASRDRDRDNSPLHF. Written as DNA, the CDR3 is TGTGCCAGCAGGGACCGGGACCGAGATAATTCACCCCTCCACTTT.

This clonotype was picked up one time. The V gene is TRBV3-1, the J gene TRBJ2-7; no firm D call. Trimming pared 1 base from V and 6 bases from J, leaving 10 bases between. This CDR3 contains 13 residues. Germline CDR1 is LGHDT and CDR2 is YNNKEL (reference sequence). The CDR3 is CASSQVGLREQYF. The CDR3 DNA reads TGTGCCAGCAGCCAAGTGGGCTTGCGCGAGCAGTACTTC.

This chain links TRBV3-1 with TRBJ1-1; unclear D gene. Trimming removed 3 bases from V and 3 bases from J, with 14 bases in between. The germline CDR1 and CDR2 sequences are LGHDT and YNNKEL (reference sequence). The CDR3 length is 15 residues. The CDR3 region is CASSQRPVADTEAFF. The CDR3 nucleotides read TGTGCCAGCAGCCAGAGGCCAGTTGCTGACACTGAAGCTTTCTTT.

The V call is TRBV19, the J call TRBJ1-4; D call uncertain. The CDR3 consists of 15 residues. Germline V gene sequence: CDR1 LNHDA, CDR2 SQIVND (reference sequence). Trimming left V 4 bases short and J 2 bases short, with 11 bases between. The CDR3 loop reads CASSTGRRTNEKLFF. For the CDR3, the DNA is TGTGCCAGTAGTACCGGACGACGGACTAATGAAAAACTGTTTTTT.

This chain joins TRBV5-1 and TRBJ2-7, with D perhaps matching TRBD1 (5 bases). The CDR3 sequence is 13 residues long. Germline CDR1 and CDR2: SGHRS and YFSETQ. V was shortened by 1 base and J by 9 bases, with 14 bases between the two germline ends. As DNA, the CDR3 is TGCGCCAGCAGCTTGCAGGTCCAGGGTGGGCAGTACTTC. It is translated as CASSLQVQGGQYF.

CDR3 nucleotides: TGTGCCAGCACCCAGGGAGGCGCTGAAGCTTTCTTT. This codes for CASTQGGAEAFF. V is TRBV3-1 and J is TRBJ1-1, with D possibly TRBD1 on 5 matching bases. V gave up 7 bases and J gave up 6 bases, with 12 bases separating them. CDR1 is LGHDT and CDR2 is YNNKEL in the germline V gene (reference sequence). This CDR3 is built from 12 residues.

This rearrangement joins TRBV25-1 to TRBJ1-2; perhaps TRBD1 as D (6 bases). CDR3 size: 11 residues. V was trimmed by 7 bases and J by 8 bases, leaving 11 bases between them. CDR1 and CDR2 (germline): MGHDK, SYGVNS. CDR3 nucleotides: TGTGCCAGCAAGGGGGTTTACGGCTACACCTTC. Its translation is CASKGVYGYTF.

The rearrangement joins TRBV9 to TRBJ2-2; no reliable D call. This CDR3 contains 12 residues. The V end lost 0 bases, the J end lost 9 bases, and 6 bases lay between the germline ends. In germline, CDR1 is SGDLS, CDR2 YYNGEE. CDR3 nucleotide sequence: TGTGCCAGCAGCGTAGATGGCTGGGAGCTGTTTTTT. Protein product: CASSVDGWELFF.

The chain combines TRBV3-1 with TRBJ2-7, with D perhaps TRBD1 (5 bases). The CDR3 loop spans 12 amino acids. With 8 bases removed from V and 3 bases from J, the gap between germline ends came to 11 bases. The germline gives CDR1 LGHDT, CDR2 YNNKEL (reference sequence). CDR3 residues: CASSGNLYEQYF. The CDR3 DNA reads TGTGCCAGCTCAGGGAATCTCTACGAGCAGTACTTC.

The V gene is TRBV4-1, the J gene TRBJ1-1, with D uncertain. Trimming removed 4 bases at V and 8 bases at J, with 14 bases between. The CDR3 length is 13 residues. Germline V gene sequence: CDR1 MGHRA, CDR2 YSYEKL. The CDR3 sequence: CASSLTEESEAFF. CDR3 bases: TGCGCCAGCAGCCTCACTGAGGAAAGCGAAGCTTTCTTT.

The J gene is TRBJ1-5, the V gene TRBV12-3 or TRBV12-4, with 8 nucleotides matching TRBD1. This CDR3 spans 15 amino acids. Trimming at V came to 3 bases and at J to 9 bases, leaving 10 bases not matched to a gene. The CDR3 spells CASSFGQGRARPQHF. For the CDR3, the DNA is TGTGCCAGCAGTTTCGGACAGGGCCGGGCAAGGCCCCAGCATTTT.